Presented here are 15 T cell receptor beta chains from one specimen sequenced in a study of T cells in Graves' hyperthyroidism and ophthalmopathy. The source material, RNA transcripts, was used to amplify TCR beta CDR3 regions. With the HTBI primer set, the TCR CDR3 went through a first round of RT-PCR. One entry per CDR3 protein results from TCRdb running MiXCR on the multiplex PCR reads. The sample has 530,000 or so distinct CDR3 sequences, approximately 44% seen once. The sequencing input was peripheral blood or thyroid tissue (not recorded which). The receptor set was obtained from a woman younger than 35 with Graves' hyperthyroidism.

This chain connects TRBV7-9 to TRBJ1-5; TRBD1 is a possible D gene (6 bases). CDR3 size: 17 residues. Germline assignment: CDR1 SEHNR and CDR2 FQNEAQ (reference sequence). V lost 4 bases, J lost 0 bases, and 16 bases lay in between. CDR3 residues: CASSYYRAGYSNQPQHF. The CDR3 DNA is TGTGCCAGCAGCTACTACAGGGCTGGGTATAGCAATCAGCCCCAGCATTTT.

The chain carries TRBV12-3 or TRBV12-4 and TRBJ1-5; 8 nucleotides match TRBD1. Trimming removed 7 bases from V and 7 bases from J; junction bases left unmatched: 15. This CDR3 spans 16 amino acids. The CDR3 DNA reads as TGTGCCAGCAACCGGGACAGGAACACCGGGGAACAGCCCCAGCATTTT. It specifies CASNRDRNTGEQPQHF.

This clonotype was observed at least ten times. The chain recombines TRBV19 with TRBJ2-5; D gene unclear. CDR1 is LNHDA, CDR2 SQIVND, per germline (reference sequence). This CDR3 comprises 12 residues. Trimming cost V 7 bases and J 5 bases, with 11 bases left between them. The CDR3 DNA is TGTGCCAGTATTCCACTACGGGAGACCCAGTACTTC. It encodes CASIPLRETQYF.

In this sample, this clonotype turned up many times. In DNA, the CDR3 is TGTGCCAGCAGCCGGGACCGCAATCAGCCCCAGCATTTT. Protein sequence: CASSRDRNQPQHF. The V gene is TRBV11-2, the J gene TRBJ1-5, with D possibly being TRBD1 (5 bases). The germline CDR1 and CDR2 sequences are SGHAT and FQNNGV. V was pared by 5 bases and J by 2 bases, with 7 bases between. There are 13 residues in the CDR3.

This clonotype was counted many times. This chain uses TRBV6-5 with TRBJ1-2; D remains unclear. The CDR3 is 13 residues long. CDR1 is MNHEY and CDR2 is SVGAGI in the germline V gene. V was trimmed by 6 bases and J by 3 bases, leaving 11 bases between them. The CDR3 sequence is CASSFGRDYGYTF. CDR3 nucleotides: TGTGCCAGCAGCTTCGGTCGGGACTATGGCTACACCTTC.

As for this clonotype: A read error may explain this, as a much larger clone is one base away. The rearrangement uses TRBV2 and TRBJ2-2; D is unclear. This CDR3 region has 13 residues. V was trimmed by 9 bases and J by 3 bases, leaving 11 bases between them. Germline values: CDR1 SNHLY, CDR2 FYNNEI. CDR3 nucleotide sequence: TGTGCCAGGGCCAGAGGAGACACCGGGGAGCTGTTTTTT. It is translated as CARARGDTGELFF.

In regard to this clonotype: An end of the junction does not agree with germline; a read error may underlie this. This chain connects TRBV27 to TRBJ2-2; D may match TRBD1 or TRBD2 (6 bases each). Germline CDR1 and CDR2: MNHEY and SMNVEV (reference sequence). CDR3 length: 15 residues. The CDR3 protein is CASSLGTWDTGGLFF. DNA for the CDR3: TGTGCCAGCAGTTTGGGCACTTGGGACACCGGGGGGCTGTTTTTT.

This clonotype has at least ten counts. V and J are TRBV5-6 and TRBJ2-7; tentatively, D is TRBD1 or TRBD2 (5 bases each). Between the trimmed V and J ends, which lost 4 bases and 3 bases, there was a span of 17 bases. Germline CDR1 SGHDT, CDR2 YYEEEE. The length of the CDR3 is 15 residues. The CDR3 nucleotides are TGTGCCAGCAGCGGGAGCCGAGACAGAATCTACGAGCAGTACTTC. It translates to CASSGSRDRIYEQYF. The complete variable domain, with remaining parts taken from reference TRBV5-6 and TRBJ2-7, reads DAGVTQSPTHLIKTRGQQVTLRCSPKSGHDTVSWYQQALGQGPQFIFQYYEEEERQRGNFPDRFSGHQFPNYSSELNVNALLLGDSALYLCASSGSRDRIYEQYFGPGTRLTVT.

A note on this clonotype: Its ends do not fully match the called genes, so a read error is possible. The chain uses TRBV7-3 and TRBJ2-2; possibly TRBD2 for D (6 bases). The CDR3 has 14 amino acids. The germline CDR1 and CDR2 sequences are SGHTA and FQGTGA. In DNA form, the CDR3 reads TGTGCCAGCAGCTTATACCGGGAGTCAAATGAGCAGTTTTTT. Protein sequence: CASSLYRESNEQFF. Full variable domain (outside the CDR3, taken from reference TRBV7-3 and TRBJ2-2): GAGVSQTPSNKVTEKGKYVELRCDPISGHTALYWYRQSLGQGPEFLIYFQGTGAADDSGLPNDRFFAVRPEGSVSTLKIQRTERGDSAVYLCASSLYRESNEQFFGEGSRLTVL.

The DNA of the CDR3 is TGTGCCAGCAGTTCCCGGGACAGGGGCCTCACTGAAGCTTTCTTT. Translating gives CASSSRDRGLTEAFF. The chain carries TRBV27 and TRBJ1-1; 10 nucleotides match TRBD1. Germline values: CDR1 MNHEY, CDR2 SMNVEV (reference sequence). The ends lost 4 bases at V and 4 bases at J; junction bases unmatched: 6. This CDR3 spans 15 amino acids.

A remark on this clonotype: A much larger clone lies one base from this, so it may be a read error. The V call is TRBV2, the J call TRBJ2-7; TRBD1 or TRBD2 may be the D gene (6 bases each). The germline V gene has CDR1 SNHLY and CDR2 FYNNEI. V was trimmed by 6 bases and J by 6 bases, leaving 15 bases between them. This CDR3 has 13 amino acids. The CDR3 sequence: CASRAGHAAEQYF. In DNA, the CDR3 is TGTGCCAGCAGGGCGGGACATGCAGCCGAGCAGTACTTC.

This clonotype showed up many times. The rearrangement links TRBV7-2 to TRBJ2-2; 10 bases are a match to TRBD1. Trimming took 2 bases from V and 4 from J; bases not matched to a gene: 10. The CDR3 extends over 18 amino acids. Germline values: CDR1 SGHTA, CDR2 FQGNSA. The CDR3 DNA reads TGTGCCAGCAGCTTACATCCACTACGGACAGGGGGCACCGGGGAGCTGTTTTTT. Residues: CASSLHPLRTGGTGELFF.

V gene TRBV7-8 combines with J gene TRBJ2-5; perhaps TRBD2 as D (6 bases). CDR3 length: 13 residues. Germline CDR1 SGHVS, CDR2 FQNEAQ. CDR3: CVAPNRGEETQYF. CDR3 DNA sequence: TGTGTCGCGCCAAATCGCGGGGAGGAGACCCAGTACTTC.

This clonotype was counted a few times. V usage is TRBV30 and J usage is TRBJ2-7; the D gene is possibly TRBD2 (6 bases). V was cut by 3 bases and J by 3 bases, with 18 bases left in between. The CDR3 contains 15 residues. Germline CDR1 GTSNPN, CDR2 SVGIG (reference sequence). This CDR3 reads CAWRARLETYYEQYF. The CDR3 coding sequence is TGTGCCTGGAGGGCCAGACTAGAAACTTACTACGAGCAGTACTTC. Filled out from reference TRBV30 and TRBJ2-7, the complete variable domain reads SQTIHQWPATLVQPVGSPLSLECTVEGTSNPNLYWYRQAAGRGLQLLFYSVGIGQISSEVPQNLSASRPQDRQFILSSKKLLLSDSGFYLCAWRARLETYYEQYFGPGTRLTVT.

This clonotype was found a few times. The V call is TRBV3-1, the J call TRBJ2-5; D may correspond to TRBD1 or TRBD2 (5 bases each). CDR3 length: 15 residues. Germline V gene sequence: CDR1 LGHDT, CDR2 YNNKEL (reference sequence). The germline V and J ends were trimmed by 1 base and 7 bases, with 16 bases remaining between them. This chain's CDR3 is CASSQGGPAMGTQYF. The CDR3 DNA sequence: TGTGCCAGCAGCCAAGGGGGACCAGCCATGGGGACCCAGTACTTC.